A single TCR beta chain is shown here with its context. TCRdb itself ran the RT-PCR reads through MiXCR, one entry per CDR3 protein. The data show roughly 180,000 distinct CDR3 sequences, with around two fifths seen just once and 33% held by the top ten. The sample comes from a study of patients and donors after allogeneic stem cell transplantation. Trimming pared 1 base from V and 6 bases from J, leaving 10 bases between. The germline V gene encodes CDR1 MNHEY and CDR2 SVGAGI. The CDR3 covers 14 residues. The chain combines TRBV6-5 with TRBJ2-1; no clear D gene. The clonotype originates from a human donor who was either an allogeneic HSCT recipient or a stem cell or donor lymphocyte infusion donor (not recorded which). It is not recorded whose cells these are; they may come from a transplant donor. The sequencing input was blood, either unsorted or a sorted T cell fraction (not recorded which). CDR3 region: CASSYCSKINEQFF. As DNA, the CDR3 is TGTGCCAGCAGTTACTGTTCGAAAATCAATGAGCAGTTCTTC.